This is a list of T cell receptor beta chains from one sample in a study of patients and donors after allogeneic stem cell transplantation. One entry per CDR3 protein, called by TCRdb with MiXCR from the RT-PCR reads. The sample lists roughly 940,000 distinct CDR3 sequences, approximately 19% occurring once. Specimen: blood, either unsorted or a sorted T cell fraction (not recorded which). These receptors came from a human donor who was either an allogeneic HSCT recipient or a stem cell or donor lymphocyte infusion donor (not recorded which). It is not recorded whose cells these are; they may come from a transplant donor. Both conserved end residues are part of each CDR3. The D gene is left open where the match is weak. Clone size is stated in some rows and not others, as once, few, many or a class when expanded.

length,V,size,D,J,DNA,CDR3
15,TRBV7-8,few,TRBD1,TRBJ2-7,TGTGCCAGCAGCTTAGGGGACAGGGGGCGCGGGGAGCAGTACTTC,CASSLGDRGRGEQYF
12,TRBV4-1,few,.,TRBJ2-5,TGCGCCAGCAGCCAAGTGTTAGAGACCCAGTACTTC,CASSQVLETQYF
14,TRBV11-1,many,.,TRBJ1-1,TGTGCCAGCAGCTTAGCCCCGGGGGCAACTGAAGCTTTCTTT,CASSLAPGATEAFF
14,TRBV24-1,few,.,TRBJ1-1,TGTGCCACCACCAACCGCCTGAGGGGCAGGGAAGCTTTCTTT,CATTNRLRGREAFF
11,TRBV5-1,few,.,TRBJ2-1,TGCGCCAGCAGTATAGAGGTTGAGCAGTTCTTC,CASSIEVEQFF
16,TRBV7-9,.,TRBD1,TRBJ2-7,TGTGCCAGCAGCTTAGTCTCCGGGACAGGAGCCTACGAGCAGTACTTC,CASSLVSGTGAYEQYF
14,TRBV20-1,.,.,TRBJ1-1,TGCAGTGCTAGAGATAGGACCCAGAACACTGAAGCTTTCTTT,CSARDRTQNTEAFF
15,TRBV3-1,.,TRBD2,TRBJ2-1,TGTGCCAGCAGCACCCGGACTAGCGGGAGCAATGAGCAGTTCTTC,CASSTRTSGSNEQFF
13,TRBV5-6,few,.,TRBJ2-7,TGTGCCAGCAGCACCGTGGGGGGATACGAGCAGTACTTC,CASSTVGGYEQYF
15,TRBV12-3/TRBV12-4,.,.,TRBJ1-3,TGTGCCAGCAGTTCCCATGACCTACAGGGAAACACCATATATTTT,CASSSHDLQGNTIYF
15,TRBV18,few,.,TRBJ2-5,TGTGCCAGCTCACCGTTCGTCCAGGGGACAGAGACCCAGTACTTC,CASSPFVQGTETQYF
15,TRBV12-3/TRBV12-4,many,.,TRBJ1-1,TGTGCCAGCAGTTTCGGGCAAACCATGAACACTGAAGCTTTCTTT,CASSFGQTMNTEAFF
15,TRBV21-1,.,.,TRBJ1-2,TGTGCCAGCAGCAAGTCAGAGGCCGGGGGCTATGGCTACACCTTC,CASSKSEAGGYGYTF
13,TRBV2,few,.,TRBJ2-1,TGTGCCAGCAGTGAAGGGGGGAACAATGAGCAGTTCTTC,CASSEGGNNEQFF
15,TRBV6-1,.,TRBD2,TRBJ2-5,TGTGCCAGCAGGGAGTCTAGCGGGTACCAAGAGACCCAGTACTTC,CASRESSGYQETQYF
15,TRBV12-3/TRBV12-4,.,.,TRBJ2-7,TGTGCCAGCAGTCCCCCCAGGTCAGGACACTACGAGCAGTACTTC,CASSPPRSGHYEQYF
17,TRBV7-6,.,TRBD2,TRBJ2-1,TGTGCCAGCAGCTTAGAGGGAGCGGGGGGGCCGATTAATGAGCAGTTCTTC,CASSLEGAGGPINEQFF
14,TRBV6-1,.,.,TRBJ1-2,TGTGCCAGCAAATACAGGGATCCGAACTATGGCTACACCTTC,CASKYRDPNYGYTF
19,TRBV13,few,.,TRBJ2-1,TGTGCCAGCAGCTCGTCCGGGACAGGGTACGGGCGGGGGGACAATGAGCAGTTCTTC,CASSSSGTGYGRGDNEQFF
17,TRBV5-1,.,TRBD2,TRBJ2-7,TGCGCCAGCAGCCTCCGCGGTGATAGCGGGAGTCCCTACGAGCAGTACTTC,CASSLRGDSGSPYEQYF
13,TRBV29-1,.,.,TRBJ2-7,TGCAGCGTTGGATTCGGGGAGCCCTACGAGCAGTACTTC,CSVGFGEPYEQYF
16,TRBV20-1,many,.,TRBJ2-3,TGCAGTGCTAGAATATTTGCACTTCAAAGGGAAGATACGCAGTATTTT,CSARIFALQREDTQYF
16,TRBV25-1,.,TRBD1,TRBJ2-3,TGTGCCAGCAGTGACCCGGGACAGGGTAAAACAGATACGCAGTATTTT,CASSDPGQGKTDTQYF
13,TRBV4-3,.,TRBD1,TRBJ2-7,TGCGCCAGCAGCCGGGAACAGGGGAACGAGCAGTACTTC,CASSREQGNEQYF
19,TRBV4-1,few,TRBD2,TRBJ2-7,TGCGCCAGCAGCCAAGATAGGATGGTAGCGGGGCGAAGCTCCTACGAGCAGTACTTC,CASSQDRMVAGRSSYEQYF
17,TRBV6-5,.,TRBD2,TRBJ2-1,TGTGCCAGCAGTTACCCGATGACTAGCGGGAGGGCCGATGAGCAGTTCTTC,CASSYPMTSGRADEQFF
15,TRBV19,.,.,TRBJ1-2,TGTGCCAGTAGTACCGGGCGGGCCAGGCCCTATGGCTACACCTTC,CASSTGRARPYGYTF
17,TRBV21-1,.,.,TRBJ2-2,TGTGCCAGCAGCATTTATTGGGACAGGGGGAACACCGGGGAGCTGTTTTTT,CASSIYWDRGNTGELFF
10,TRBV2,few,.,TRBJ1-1,TGTGCCACCGAGACCCGACGGGCTTTCTTT,CATETRRAFF
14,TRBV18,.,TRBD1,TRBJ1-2,TGTGCCAGCTCACCTAATAGGGACAGCTATGGCTACACCTTC,CASSPNRDSYGYTF
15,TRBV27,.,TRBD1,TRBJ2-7,TGTGCCAGCAGGACAACAGGGGCGTCCTACTACGAGCAGTACTTC,CASRTTGASYYEQYF
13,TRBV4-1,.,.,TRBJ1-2,TGCGCCAGCAGCCAGACCAGGACGGATGGCTACACCTTC,CASSQTRTDGYTF
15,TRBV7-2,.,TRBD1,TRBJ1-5,TGTGCCAGCAGCTTTTGGGGACAGGGGTATCAGCCCCAGCATTTT,CASSFWGQGYQPQHF
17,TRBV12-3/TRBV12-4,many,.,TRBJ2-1,TGTGCCAGCAGTTTGGATCTAGGGGGAGAGTTCGGATCTGAGCAGTTCTTC,CASSLDLGGEFGSEQFF
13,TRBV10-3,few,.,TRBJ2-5,TGTGCCATCAGTGGCAGTGTCCAAGAGACCCAGTACTTC,CAISGSVQETQYF
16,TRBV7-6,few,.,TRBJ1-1,TGTGCCAGCAGCCTATCCCCGGCCTCAATGCGGACTGAAGCTTTCTTT,CASSLSPASMRTEAFF